The T cell receptor (beta chain) under discussion was sequenced for a study of radiotherapy plus CTLA-4 blockade in lung cancer. Repertoires were generated with immunoSEQ multiplex PCR, while TCRdb's copy carries only in-frame clones and drops some. In the table there are roughly 48,000 clones, less than 85% of which are singletons. Findings of the study overall: It was early blood T cell clone dynamics, with interferon-beta, that reportedly best predicted response. Subsequent to radiotherapy plus ipilimumab, tumor-derived TCR clones underwent expansion in blood.

Germline CDR1 is MNHEY and CDR2 is SMNVEV (reference sequence). The V gene end was trimmed by 4 bases and the J gene end by 8 bases; junction bases not matched to a gene: 7. CDR3 length equals 14 residues. This clone has only one observation. Its antigen is currently unknown. This receptor was identified in a human donor with non-small cell lung cancer who had stable disease on radiotherapy plus ipilimumab. The sample was peripheral blood, taken from a patient treated with radiotherapy plus ipilimumab. This chain joins TRBV27 and TRBJ1-4; 7 nucleotides agree with TRBD1. CDR3 coding DNA: TGTGCCAGCAGTTCACAGGGGCTTCGGGAAAAACTGTTTTTT. Translated: CASSSQGLREKLFF.